Below are 27 T cell receptor beta chains sequenced from a single sample in a study of tumor-infiltrating lymphocytes in primary liver carcinoma. Total RNA and DNA came together from around 20-30 mg of bulk tissue without cell sorting. The authors made TCR beta cDNA from roughly 480 ng total RNA with a constant-region primer. Generation of the TCR beta libraries relied on three nested multiplex PCR rounds using slightly modified ARM-PCR. Amplification in the first two PCR rounds was performed using TRBV1-TRBV30 forward primers and a C-beta reverse primer for 10 cycles each. TCRdb passed the multiplex PCR reads through MiXCR, listing each CDR3 protein once. Counted here are about 78,000 distinct CDR3 sequences, 71% occurring once; the ten biggest clones make up roughly 13%. The sequencing sample was made of liver tumor tissue from sampling region 4. Subset indicated: tumor region T4, right-lateral pole. The receptors come from a woman aged 60 to 75 with primary liver carcinoma and hepatitis B virus infection.

This clonotype was observed once. This may come from a read error, since a much larger clone is one base off. The chain carries TRBV19 and TRBJ2-1, with TRBD2 matching over 12 bases. Germline CDR1 and CDR2: LNHDA and SQIVND (reference sequence). The CDR3 loop spans 16 amino acids. CDR3 loop: CASRKRLAGVGNGQFF. CDR3 nucleotide sequence: TGTGCCAGTAGGAAGAGACTAGCGGGAGTTGGCAATGGGCAGTTCTTC.

This clonotype was seen a few times. The CDR3 is CASSVKSLRGQGNYEQYF. For the CDR3, the DNA is TGTGCCAGCAGCGTAAAGTCACTGCGGGGGCAGGGGAACTACGAGCAGTACTTC. The rearrangement joins TRBV9 to TRBJ2-7; weak D call: TRBD2 (7 bases). Per germline, CDR1 SGDLS and CDR2 YYNGEE. V was pared by 1 base and J by 3 bases, with 23 bases between. The CDR3 is 18 amino acids.

With regard to this clonotype: At one end, the junction sequence differs from germline, possibly due to a read error. This rearrangement joins TRBV13 to TRBJ2-7, with TRBD2 matching over 7 bases. CDR3 length equals 14 residues. Germline V gives CDR1 PRHDT, CDR2 FYEKMQ (reference sequence). CDR3 bases: TGTGTCAGCAGCTCCGTGGGGGGAGGGGACGAGCAGTACTTC. Protein: CVSSSVGGGDEQYF.

The rearrangement uses TRBV4-1 and TRBJ1-2; D is uncertain. CDR3 length: 16 residues. Germline assignment: CDR1 MGHRA and CDR2 YSYEKL. Trimming shortened V by 3 bases and J by 5 bases, and 19 bases separated the two germline ends. The DNA of the CDR3 is TGCGCCAGCAGCCAGATAGGGTCCGGAGTGGAGTATGGCTACACCTTC. Encoded protein: CASSQIGSGVEYGYTF.

This clonotype appeared a single time. This chain links TRBV28 with TRBJ2-1; D is unclear. The ends were cut back, 5 bases at V and 6 bases at J, with 14 bases in the middle. CDR3 length equals 14 residues. CDR1 MDHEN and CDR2 SYDVKM come from the germline V gene. The CDR3 sequence: CASSPSLGGNEQFF. CDR3 bases: TGTGCCAGCAGTCCCTCGTTGGGTGGCAATGAGCAGTTCTTC.

Notes on this clonotype: Sequence at one end of the junction differs from germline and may be a read error. The rearrangement links TRBV7-9 to TRBJ1-5, with D tentatively TRBD1 (5 bases). Germline V CDR1 and CDR2: SEHNR, FQNEAQ (reference sequence). The CDR3 runs 13 residues. Written as DNA, the CDR3 is TGTGCCGGCAGCCCACAGGAAGGTCAGCCCCAGCATTTT. Translating gives CAGSPQEGQPQHF.

About this clonotype: As the CDR3 is not closed by the conserved phenylalanine or tryptophan, this likely results from a read error. The chain is built from TRBV4-1 and TRBJ2-7; tentatively, D is TRBD2 (5 bases). Germline V gene lookup returns CDR1 MGHRA and CDR2 YSYEKL. The CDR3 covers 14 residues. CDR3 protein: CTSSQEGRDYEQYL. CDR3 in DNA: TGCACCAGCAGCCAAGAAGGTCGGGACTACGAGCAGTACCTC.

This clonotype was observed at least ten times. This chain uses TRBV6-1 with TRBJ2-5; perhaps TRBD1 as D (6 bases). CDR1 and CDR2 (germline): MNHNS, SASEGT. The CDR3 is 14 amino acids. V gave up 5 bases and J gave up 4 bases, with 14 bases separating them. CDR3 in amino acids: CASSLTTGPETQYF. DNA of the CDR3: TGTGCCAGCAGTTTAACAACAGGGCCAGAGACCCAGTACTTC.

A word on this clonotype: A much larger clone differs from this one at a single base, so this may be a read error. The chain uses TRBV30 and TRBJ2-1; 7 nucleotides match TRBD2. With 4 bases clipped from V and 4 bases from J, the junction kept 10 bases outside the gene matches. Looked up from germline, CDR1 is GTSNPN and CDR2 is SVGIG (reference sequence). This CDR3 spans 15 amino acids. CDR3 sequence reads: CAWTGGTMGYNEQFF. The CDR3 region has the DNA TGTGCCTGGACTGGGGGGACTATGGGGTACAATGAGCAGTTCTTC.

Comments on this clonotype: Possible read error: a much larger clone is one base away. Since no conserved phenylalanine or tryptophan closes the CDR3, a read error is the likely cause. The chain employs TRBV24-1 and TRBJ1-2; the D is unclear. This CDR3 is built from 15 residues. Germline V gene lookup returns CDR1 KGHDR and CDR2 SFDVKD. V lost 3 bases and J 8 bases, leaving 18 bases between the germline ends. The CDR3 DNA reads TGTGCCACCAGTGATCCTCGCGACCCCGGTGGGGGCTACACCTTG. This gives the protein CATSDPRDPGGGYTL.

Concerning this clonotype itself: An end of the junction differs from the germline gene, which may be a read error. V and J are TRBV10-3 and TRBJ2-7, with D possibly TRBD1 on 5 matching bases. The CDR3 spans 13 residues. Per the germline V gene, CDR1 is ENHRY and CDR2 is SYGVKD. For the CDR3, the DNA is TGCGCCATCAGTGATGTCAGGGCGAGCGAGCAGTACTTC. Protein product: CAISDVRASEQYF.

In the case of this clonotype: Germline is not matched at one junction end, which may reflect a read error. The V call is TRBV6-2 or TRBV6-3, the J call TRBJ2-1; 10 nucleotides line up with TRBD2. The germline V gene has CDR1 MNHEY and CDR2 SVGEGT. The CDR3 is made up of 16 amino acids. The CDR3: CASMGGKREGYNEQFF. CDR3 nucleotides: TGTGCCAGCATGGGGGGAAAGCGGGAGGGTTACAACGAGCAGTTCTTC.

This clonotype was seen ten or more times. The chain is built from TRBV14 and TRBJ2-7; no definite D call. The V end was cut by 4 bases, the J end by 2 bases, with 9 bases between. The V gene's germline CDR1 is SGHDN and CDR2 FVKESK. The CDR3 is 13 amino acids. CDR3 nucleotide sequence: TGTGCCAGCAGCCCTTACAGAACCTACGAGCAGTACTTC. It specifies CASSPYRTYEQYF.

Of note for this clonotype: As the CDR3 is not closed by the conserved phenylalanine or tryptophan, this likely results from a read error. The chain has TRBV11-2 and TRBJ2-1, with D possibly called TRBD1 or TRBD2 (6 bases each). This CDR3 has 14 amino acids. CDR1 is SGHAT, CDR2 FQNNGV, per germline. Trimming took off 10 bases at V and 9 bases at J, with 22 bases between the two ends. CDR3 DNA sequence: TGTGCCAACAGACAGGTTCGGAGGGAAACTGAGCAGTTCATC. Protein: CANRQVRRETEQFI.

With respect to this clonotype: One junction end does not reproduce the germline sequence, and a read error may be involved. The chain has TRBV11-2 and TRBJ1-6; the D is unclear. This CDR3 is 15 amino acids long. Germline V lookup: CDR1 SGHAT, CDR2 FQNNGV. The CDR3 loop reads CVSSSARALNSPLHF. DNA of the CDR3: TGTGTCAGCAGCTCAGCCCGGGCATTAAATTCACCCCTCCACTTT.

For this clonotype: Since the CDR3 does not end with the conserved phenylalanine or tryptophan, this likely comes from a read error. The genes are TRBV6-1 and TRBJ2-2; 9 bases align to TRBD2. Germline CDR1 and CDR2: MNHNS and SASEGT. This CDR3 is 15 amino acids long. With 1 base clipped from V and 9 bases from J, the junction kept 6 bases outside the gene matches. In nucleotides, the CDR3 is TGTGCCAGCAGTGAAGAAAGCGGGAGGCCCTGGGAGCTGTTTTAT. Its protein is CASSEESGRPWELFY.

This clonotype was counted once. The junction differs from germline at one of its ends, possibly a read error. V and J are TRBV28 and TRBJ1-2; 9 bases are a match to TRBD1. This CDR3 is built from 16 residues. Germline V gene sequence: CDR1 MDHEN, CDR2 SYDVKM. As DNA, the CDR3 is TGTGCCACCAGTTTATCCGGGGGACAGGGCGACTATGGCTACACCTTC. Translation: CATSLSGGQGDYGYTF.

To note about this clonotype: Mismatch with germline at one junction end may stem from a read error. This sequence joins TRBV6-5 and TRBJ2-1; the D is unclear. CDR1 and CDR2 from the germline V gene are MNHEY and SVGAGI. The CDR3 loop spans 15 amino acids. DNA for the CDR3: TGTGGCAGCAGTTACGATTATCCACCCTTCAACGAGCAGTTCTTC. Translating gives CGSSYDYPPFNEQFF.

With regard to this clonotype: Germline and junction disagree at one end, which may indicate a read error. This chain connects TRBV11-3 to TRBJ2-1, with TRBD1 as a possible D gene (6 bases). The V gene's germline CDR1 is SGHNT and CDR2 YENEEA. The CDR3 is made up of 12 amino acids. The CDR3 loop is CLSRERDNEQSF. CDR3 DNA sequence: TGTCTCAGCAGGGAGAGGGACAATGAGCAGTCCTTC.

Only a few counts were recorded for this clonotype. This rearrangement joins TRBV11-1 to TRBJ1-1; 7 bases fit TRBD1. Germline-derived CDR1 and CDR2 are SGHAT and FQDESV (reference sequence). CDR3 length equals 15 residues. V trimming: 3 bases; J trimming: 0 bases; junction bases outside the gene matches: 4. Written as DNA, the CDR3 is TGTGCCAGCAGCTTTTTTGGGACAGTGAACACTGAAGCTTTCTTT. Translating it yields CASSFFGTVNTEAFF.

This chain links TRBV6-5 with TRBJ2-1; D possibly corresponds to TRBD2 (5 bases). The germline V gene encodes CDR1 MNHEY and CDR2 SVGAGI. The CDR3 covers 14 residues. The germline V and J ends were trimmed by 5 bases and 4 bases, with 12 bases remaining between them. The CDR3 loop is CASSMGGLYNEQFF. The CDR3 coding sequence is TGTGCCAGCAGTATGGGCGGGCTATACAATGAGCAGTTCTTC.

This clonotype occurred many times. The CDR3 nucleotides read TGTGCCAGCAGTGTAGGGGCTGGGAGGCAACGGGGGGCCTACGAGCAGTACTTC. Its translation: CASSVGAGRQRGAYEQYF. This chain joins TRBV12-3 or TRBV12-4 and TRBJ2-7; 7 nucleotides line up with TRBD2. CDR3 length: 18 residues. Losses at the gene ends were 5 bases for V and 2 bases for J; bases not matched to a gene: 18.

With respect to this clonotype: A much bigger clone sits one base away, suggesting this may be a read error. V usage is TRBV28 and J usage is TRBJ2-5; weak D call: TRBD2 (5 bases). CDR1 is MDHEN, CDR2 SYDVKM, per germline. This CDR3 comprises 12 residues. The CDR3, as DNA: TGTCCCAGCAGCGGCGTACAAGAGACCCAGTACTTC. Protein sequence: CPSSGVQETQYF.

A note on this clonotype: At one boundary the junction diverges from the germline segment, which might be a read error. V gene TRBV12-3 or TRBV12-4 combines with J gene TRBJ1-5; D is ambiguous. The CDR3 totals 14 residues. The CDR3 here is CASSDKGSNQPRHF. CDR3 nucleotide sequence: TGTGCCAGCAGCGATAAAGGTAGCAATCAGCCCCGGCATTTC.

A word on this clonotype: A junction end diverges from the germline sequence, so it may reflect a read error. The V call is TRBV11-2, the J call TRBJ2-3; D may match TRBD1 or TRBD2 (7 bases each). The CDR3 is 17 residues long. Germline loops: CDR1 SGHAT, CDR2 FQNNGV. The CDR3 is CACSSGGLTYTSDTQYF. As DNA, the CDR3 is TGTGCCTGCAGCTCAGGGGGACTAACGTACACATCAGATACGCAGTATTTT.

This clonotype is medium-sized in the sample. V gene TRBV11-2 combines with J gene TRBJ2-5, with 7 nucleotides matching TRBD2. CDR1 and CDR2 from the germline V gene are SGHAT and FQNNGV. Trimming removed 5 bases from V and 1 base from J; junction bases left unmatched: 10. CDR3 length equals 16 residues. The CDR3 DNA is TGTGCCAGCAGCCCAGAGCGGGGTTATCGCCAAGAGACCCAGTACTTC. Translated, it gives CASSPERGYRQETQYF.

This chain's CDR3 is CASGLALTSGIYNEQFF. In nucleotides, the CDR3 is TGTGCTAGTGGTTTGGCCCTGACTAGCGGAATCTACAATGAGCAGTTCTTC. The rearrangement links TRBV12-5 to TRBJ2-1, with TRBD2 matching 9 bases. Germline V gives CDR1 LGHNT, CDR2 FRNRAP. J lost 3 bases, V lost 1 base, and 7 bases had no gene match. This CDR3 spans 17 amino acids. The full variable domain, its missing parts supplied by reference TRBV12-5 and TRBJ2-1, is DARVTQTPRHKVTEMGQEVTMRCQPILGHNTVFWYRQTMMQGLELLAYFRNRAPLDDSGMPKDRFSAEMPDATLATLKIQPSEPRDSAVYFCASGLALTSGIYNEQFFGPGTRLTVL.